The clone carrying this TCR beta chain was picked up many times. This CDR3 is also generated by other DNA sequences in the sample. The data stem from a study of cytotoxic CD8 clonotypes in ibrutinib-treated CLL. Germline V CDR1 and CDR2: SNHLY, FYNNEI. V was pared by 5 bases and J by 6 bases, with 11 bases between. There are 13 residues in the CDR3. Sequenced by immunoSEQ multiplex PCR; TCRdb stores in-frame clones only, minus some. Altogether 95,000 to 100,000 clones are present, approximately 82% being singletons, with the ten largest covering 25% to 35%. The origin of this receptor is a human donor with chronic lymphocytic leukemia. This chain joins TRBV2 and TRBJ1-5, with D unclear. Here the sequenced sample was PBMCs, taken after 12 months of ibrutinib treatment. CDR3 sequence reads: CASSPPRGQPQHF. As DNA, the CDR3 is TGTGCCAGCAGTCCCCCTCGTGGTCAGCCCCAGCATTTT.